This is a list of T cell receptor beta chains from one sample in a study of CD8+ T cells in alopecia areata. Sequenced by immunoSEQ multiplex PCR; TCRdb stores in-frame clones only, minus some. The table includes about 180,000 clones, around 58% detected once. The source material was CD4+ T cells sorted from blood, sampled between weeks 55 and 65, from a patient treated with tofacitinib. These receptors were collected from a human donor with alopecia areata. Each CDR3 is given with its conserved first and last residue. Each record gives: CDR3 length, D gene, clone size, V gene, J gene, CDR3 DNA, CDR3 protein. A D gene is named only where the DNA matches it firmly. Size is omitted from some rows. Given values are once, few, many or a class for expanded clones.

12	-	-	TRBV10-3	TRBJ1-2	TGTGCCACCAAACAGGGACGCAATGGCTACACCTTC	CATKQGRNGYTF
14	-	-	TRBV6-6	TRBJ1-2	TGTGCCAGCAGTTACTCTCCCCCTAACTATGGCTACACCTTC	CASSYSPPNYGYTF
14	-	-	TRBV27	TRBJ1-2	TGTGCCAGCAGTTTAAATTCCCGAAACTATGGCTACACCTTC	CASSLNSRNYGYTF
13	-	-	TRBV29-1	TRBJ2-7	TGCAGCGTTGAAGGGGGAGCGACCTACGAGCAGTACTTC	CSVEGGATYEQYF
11	-	-	TRBV29-1	TRBJ2-2	TGCAGCGTTGTCAGGGCCGGGGAGCTGTTTTTT	CSVVRAGELFF
15	-	few	TRBV4-2	TRBJ2-2	TGTGCCAGCAGCCAAACCCCAGGGAACACCGGGGAGCTGTTTTTT	CASSQTPGNTGELFF
15	TRBD1	-	TRBV5-6	TRBJ1-6	TGTGCCAGCAGCTCTCGGACAGGGATGGGTTCACCCCTCCACTTT	CASSSRTGMGSPLHF
17	TRBD2	-	TRBV7-9	TRBJ2-3	TGTGCCAGCAGCTTAGCCGCTAGCGGGTCCCTCACAGATACGCAGTATTTT	CASSLAASGSLTDTQYF
16	TRBD1	-	TRBV5-1	TRBJ2-5	TGCGCCAGCAGCTTGTTGGGACAGGGGGAGTTAGAGACCCAGTACTTC	CASSLLGQGELETQYF
12	-	-	TRBV4-2	TRBJ2-7	TGTGCCAGCAGCCCCCCCGAGGGCCAGCAGTACTTC	CASSPPEGQQYF
13	TRBD1	-	TRBV5-1	TRBJ1-2	TGCGCCAGCACGCCGGGACAGGGCTATGGCTACACCTTC	CASTPGQGYGYTF
15	TRBD1	once	TRBV7-2	TRBJ1-2	TGTGCCAGCAGCTTAGGACAGGGTCGGAACTATGGCTACACCTTC	CASSLGQGRNYGYTF
14	TRBD2	-	TRBV7-6	TRBJ2-1	TGTGCCAGCAGCCCGGGGGGACGGCACAATGAGCAGTTCTTC	CASSPGGRHNEQFF
15	TRBD1	-	TRBV27	TRBJ1-6	TGTGCCAGCAGTTTGGCCGGGACAGGCGTTTCACCCCTCCACTTT	CASSLAGTGVSPLHF
15	-	-	TRBV5-6	TRBJ1-1	TGTGCCAGCAGCTTGGTCGGGGTCCTGAACACTGAAGCTTTCTTT	CASSLVGVLNTEAFF
16	-	-	TRBV10-3	TRBJ2-1	TGTGCCACCCGCGGAATAGACCGGGACTCGGGCAATGAGCAGTTCTTC	CATRGIDRDSGNEQFF
16	TRBD1	-	TRBV11-1	TRBJ1-1	TGTGCCAGCAGCTCGGAAGGGACAGGGGGCCTGGGTGAAGCTTTCTTT	CASSSEGTGGLGEAFF
16	-	-	TRBV7-9	TRBJ2-3	TGTGCCAGCAGCTCGCTCGGGGGAGCTAGCACAGATACGCAGTATTTT	CASSSLGGASTDTQYF
15	TRBD2	-	TRBV30	TRBJ2-3	TGTGCCTGGAGTAAGGGGCTAGCGGGGGCAGATACGCAGTATTTT	CAWSKGLAGADTQYF
15	-	-	TRBV9	TRBJ1-6	TGTGCCAGCAGCGTAGTTGGGGACGCAGATTCACCCCTCCACTTT	CASSVVGDADSPLHF
12	-	-	TRBV19	TRBJ2-5	TGTGCCAGTAGTATTCGGCAAGAGACCCAGTACTTC	CASSIRQETQYF
15	-	-	TRBV4-2	TRBJ2-5	TGTGCCAGCAGCCTTTATCCGGGGGGCACAGAGACCCAGTACTTC	CASSLYPGGTETQYF
10	-	-	TRBV6-6	TRBJ2-5	TGTGCCAGCAGTGAAGAGACCCAGTACTTC	CASSEETQYF
11	-	-	TRBV30	TRBJ1-2	TGTGCCTGGAGCAATAACTATGGCTACACCTTC	CAWSNNYGYTF
12	-	-	TRBV30	TRBJ2-7	TGTGCCTGGAACCCGGGGAATTACGAGCAGTACTTC	CAWNPGNYEQYF
15	-	-	TRBV19	TRBJ2-1	TGTGCCAGTAGTATGGGGAAATGGACGGGCAATGAGCAGTTCTTC	CASSMGKWTGNEQFF
13	-	-	TRBV29-1	TRBJ1-6	TGCAGCGTTGGACAGAAGTATAATTCACCCCTCCACTTT	CSVGQKYNSPLHF
15	-	-	TRBV4-2	TRBJ2-3	TGTGCCAGCAGTGAACTGCGCCCTAGCACAGATACGCAGTATTTT	CASSELRPSTDTQYF
13	-	few	TRBV29-1	TRBJ1-5	TGCAGCGTATCAGGGGTTGGCAATCAGCCCCAGCATTTT	CSVSGVGNQPQHF
15	TRBD1	-	TRBV7-2	TRBJ2-7	TGTGCCAGCAGCTCACGGACAGGAACGCCCTACGAGCAGTACTTC	CASSSRTGTPYEQYF
11	-	-	TRBV28	TRBJ1-5	TGTGCCAGCAGTTTATATCTTCGTAAGCATTTT	CASSLYLRKHF
14	-	once	TRBV7-6	TRBJ2-2	TGTGCCAGCAGCTCGACCCGGGCGACCGGGGAGCTGTTTTTT	CASSSTRATGELFF
16	TRBD1	-	TRBV18	TRBJ2-2	TGTGCCAGCTCACCGGGACAGGGGGCGAACACCGGGGAGCTGTTTTTT	CASSPGQGANTGELFF
14	TRBD1	few	TRBV5-1	TRBJ1-1	TGCGCCAGCAGACGGGGACAGGCGAACACTGAAGCTTTCTTT	CASRRGQANTEAFF
16	TRBD2	few	TRBV7-8	TRBJ2-4	TGTGCCAGCAGCTTAGCGTCGGCTAGCGGGGGCAACATTCAGTACTTC	CASSLASASGGNIQYF
13	-	-	TRBV6-6	TRBJ1-2	TGTGCCAGCAGGCTTCAAACCTCGAATGGCTACACCTTC	CASRLQTSNGYTF
13	-	-	TRBV7-3	TRBJ2-1	TGTGCCAGCAGCCCCCTCCCCGTCAGTGAGCAGTTCTTC	CASSPLPVSEQFF
14	TRBD1	-	TRBV4-1	TRBJ2-5	TGCGCCAGCAGCCAAGTCAGGGGGCGAGAGACCCAGTACTTC	CASSQVRGRETQYF
12	-	-	TRBV29-1	TRBJ1-2	TGCGGCTCATACGGGGTAAACTATGGCTACACCTTC	CGSYGVNYGYTF
16	-	-	TRBV27	TRBJ1-1	TGTGCCAGCAGTCCAGACAGTGGTGGTACGAACACTGAAGCTTTCTTT	CASSPDSGGTNTEAFF
11	-	once	TRBV29-1	TRBJ2-7	TGCAGCGTCGCGGGATACTACGAGCAGTACTTC	CSVAGYYEQYF
17	TRBD2	-	TRBV23-1	TRBJ2-7	TGCGCCAGCAGTCCCCCGGGCGGTAGCGGGAGACCCTACGAGCAGTACTTC	CASSPPGGSGRPYEQYF
16	TRBD1	-	TRBV2	TRBJ2-6	TGTGCCAGCAGCCCCGACAGGGCGAGAGGGGCCAACGTCCTGACTTTC	CASSPDRARGANVLTF
18	TRBD1	-	TRBV30	TRBJ2-6	TGTGCCTGGAGTCCCACCCGGACAGGGATCTCTGGGGCCAACGTCCTGACTTTC	CAWSPTRTGISGANVLTF
14	TRBD1	-	TRBV30	TRBJ1-1	TGTGCCTGGAACCTCGGACAGGGTGTCACTGAAGCTTTCTTT	CAWNLGQGVTEAFF
14	-	-	TRBV11-3	TRBJ2-7	TGTGCCAGCAGCTTAGGACAGGTCAACTACGAGCAGTACTTC	CASSLGQVNYEQYF